One sample yielded the 5 T cell receptor beta chains listed below, sequenced in a study of technical replicates of blood from a handful of donors. Using immunoSEQ multiplex PCR, the repertoire was profiled, and TCRdb retains in-frame clones only, with some absent. The repertoire consists of about 58,000 clones, with about 95% occurring once and the leading ten covering 3%. The sequenced sample consisted of PBMCs. The receptors here all came from a human donor in good health. Some clones in this sample may be carry-over from other donors' samples.

The chain's CDR3 is CASSTGKDSGNTIYF. The DNA of the CDR3 is TGTGCCAGTAGTACAGGGAAAGACTCTGGAAACACCATATATTTT. This chain connects TRBV19 to TRBJ1-3; a weak D match, TRBD1 (5 bases). Trimming cost V 4 bases and J 0 bases, with 10 bases left between them. This CDR3 spans 15 amino acids. Germline V gene data show CDR1 as LNHDA and CDR2 as SQIVND (reference sequence).

The gene calls are TRBV7-2 and TRBJ1-1; D remains ambiguous. Germline lookup yields CDR1 SGHTA and CDR2 FQGNSA. V lost 2 bases and J 2 bases, leaving 9 bases between the germline ends. The length of the CDR3 is 14 residues. CDR3 amino acids: CASSLTQINTEAFF. DNA of the CDR3: TGTGCCAGCAGCTTAACGCAGATAAACACTGAAGCTTTCTTT.

V gene TRBV2 combines with J gene TRBJ1-1; TRBD1 matches at 8 bases. Germline loops: CDR1 SNHLY, CDR2 FYNNEI. The CDR3 consists of 13 residues. The V segment lost 7 bases and the J segment 3 bases; nucleotides outside the gene matches: 4. This chain's CDR3 is CASTTDRDTEAFF. The CDR3, as DNA: TGTGCCAGCACCACGGACAGGGACACTGAAGCTTTCTTT.

The V and J genes are TRBV5-1 and TRBJ1-1; D perhaps matches TRBD1 (5 bases). CDR1 is SGHRS, CDR2 YFSETQ, per germline. The germline V and J ends were trimmed by 0 bases and 3 bases, with 9 bases remaining between them. This CDR3 has 14 amino acids. CDR3 sequence: CASSLAWGDTEAFF. CDR3 coding DNA: TGCGCCAGCAGCTTGGCCTGGGGGGACACTGAAGCTTTCTTT. The whole variable domain, remainder taken from reference TRBV5-1 and TRBJ1-1, is KAGVTQTPRYLIKTRGQQVTLSCSPISGHRSVSWYQQTPGQGLQFLFEYFSETQRNKGNFPGRFSGRQFSNSRSEMNVSTLELGDSALYLCASSLAWGDTEAFFGQGTRLTVV.

This chain uses TRBV4-1 with TRBJ2-7, with TRBD1 identical over 7 bases. Trimming removed 1 base from V and 2 bases from J; junction bases left unmatched: 2. Germline assignment: CDR1 MGHRA and CDR2 YSYEKL. CDR3 length equals 14 residues. The CDR3 spells CASSQVGTAYEQYF. The CDR3 bases are TGCGCCAGCAGCCAAGTGGGGACAGCCTACGAGCAGTACTTC.